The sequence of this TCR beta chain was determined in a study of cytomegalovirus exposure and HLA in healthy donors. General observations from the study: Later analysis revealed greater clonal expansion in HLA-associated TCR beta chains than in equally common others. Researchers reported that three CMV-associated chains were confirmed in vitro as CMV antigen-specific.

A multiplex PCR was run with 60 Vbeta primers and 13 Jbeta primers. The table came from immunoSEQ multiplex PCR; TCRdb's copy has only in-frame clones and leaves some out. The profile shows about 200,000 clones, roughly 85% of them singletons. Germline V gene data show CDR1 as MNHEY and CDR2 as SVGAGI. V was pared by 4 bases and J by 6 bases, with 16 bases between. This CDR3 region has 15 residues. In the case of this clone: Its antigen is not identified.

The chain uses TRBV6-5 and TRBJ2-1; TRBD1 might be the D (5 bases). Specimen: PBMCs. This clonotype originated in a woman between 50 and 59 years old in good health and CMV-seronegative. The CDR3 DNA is TGTGCCAGCAGTTCCCCTGGGCTAGGGGCCAATGAGCAGTTCTTC. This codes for CASSSPGLGANEQFF.